This is a list of T cell receptor beta chains from one sample in a study of molecular identifiers for immune sequencing clone quantification. TCRdb re-derived calls from the PCR reads in MiXCR, one entry per CDR3 protein. The data hold 490,000 or so distinct CDR3 sequences, with roughly a fifth observed a single time. The sequenced sample consisted of naive CD8+ T cells from blood, with Jurkat cell RNA spiked in. These receptors were collected from a human donor in good health. Some libraries in this study had Jurkat cell RNA spiked in. The CDR3 runs from the conserved cysteine through the conserved F or W. The D gene is left open where the match is weak. Clone size is stated in some rows and not others, as once, few, many or a class when expanded.

>NA|TRBD1|TRBV4-1|TRBJ2-1
CASSQEPRDRVANEQFF
TGCGCCAGCAGCCAAGAACCCCGGGACAGGGTGGCCAATGAGCAGTTCTTC
>many|NA|TRBV29-1|TRBJ2-7
CSALDSRDGEQYF
TGCAGCGCCCTGGACAGCCGGGATGGTGAGCAGTACTTC
>few|TRBD2|TRBV9|TRBJ2-7
CASSVGVSGGLDEQYF
TGTGCCAGCAGCGTAGGGGTTAGCGGGGGTCTTGACGAGCAGTACTTC
>few|TRBD2|TRBV18|TRBJ2-1
CASSPPSGRGYNEQFF
TGTGCCAGCTCACCACCCTCCGGGAGGGGTTACAATGAGCAGTTCTTC
>many|NA|TRBV7-2|TRBJ1-1
CASSSSQRNTEAFF
TGTGCCAGCAGCTCCAGTCAGAGGAACACTGAAGCTTTCTTT
>many|NA|TRBV6-2/TRBV6-3|TRBJ2-7
CASSTNQGQTPYEQYF
TGTGCCAGCAGTACGAACCAAGGACAGACCCCCTACGAGCAGTACTTC
>many|NA|TRBV27|TRBJ2-5
CASSLFGSGEYQETQYF
TGTGCCAGCAGTTTATTTGGTTCAGGGGAGTACCAAGAGACCCAGTACTTC
>NA|NA|TRBV9|TRBJ1-6
CASGYDTIGDNSPLHF
TGTGCCAGCGGTTATGATACGATTGGCGATAATTCACCCCTCCACTTT
>NA|NA|TRBV27|TRBJ1-4
CASSPGAGEKLFF
TGTGCCAGCAGCCCCGGGGCAGGGGAAAAACTGTTTTTT
>many|TRBD2|TRBV15|TRBJ2-1
CATSREQLAGEGHEQFF
TGTGCCACCAGCAGAGAGCAACTAGCGGGAGAGGGGCATGAGCAGTTCTTC
>NA|TRBD1|TRBV11-2|TRBJ1-4
CASSSRDRATNEKLFF
TGTGCCAGCAGCTCCCGGGACAGAGCAACTAATGAAAAACTGTTTTTT
>many|NA|TRBV21-1|TRBJ2-5
CASNRQAQETQYF
TGTGCCAGCAATAGGCAGGCCCAAGAGACCCAGTACTTC
>NA|NA|TRBV5-3|TRBJ2-2
CASSLSGLVGGANTGELFF
TGTGCCAGCAGCTTGTCGGGGCTGGTCGGCGGGGCGAACACCGGGGAGCTGTTTTTT
>few|NA|TRBV4-2|TRBJ2-7
CASGSASYEQYF
TGTGCCAGCGGCAGCGCTTCCTACGAGCAGTACTTC
>many|TRBD1|TRBV9|TRBJ2-7
CASSAYPGQGDRYF
TGTGCCAGCAGCGCCTATCCGGGACAGGGGGATAGGTACTTC
>many|NA|TRBV6-6|TRBJ1-5
CASSYSPGANQPQHF
TGTGCCAGCAGTTACTCTCCGGGAGCCAATCAGCCCCAGCATTTT
>few|NA|TRBV27|TRBJ2-7
CASSLGPHSYEQYF
TGTGCCAGCAGTTTAGGGCCTCACTCCTACGAGCAGTACTTC
>NA|TRBD2|TRBV19|TRBJ2-7
CASASGPYEQYF
TGTGCCAGTGCTAGCGGACCCTACGAGCAGTACTTC